This TCR beta chain was recorded in a study of cytomegalovirus exposure and HLA in healthy donors (dated by TCRdb to 2017 to 2019). About the investigation overall: According to a later analysis, one platform produced both the 120 validation repertoires and the roughly 650 repertoires of the first cohort. The study was designed to test whether signatures of past pathogen exposure could be identified by cataloging public T cell receptors. Besides the first cohort of roughly 660 subjects, a separate validation cohort made up of 90 to 150 different subjects was used. The study combined high-throughput TCR immunosequencing, statistical association of individual TCRs with disease status, and machine learning to predict cytomegalovirus infection status.

The donors were included in the validation cohort of over a hundred subjects, a group kept apart from the roughly 700-subject first cohort. At the junction V is shortened by 4 bases and J by 0 bases; bases outside the gene matches: 9. The germline V gene (reference sequence) provides CDR1 LNHNV and CDR2 YYDKDF. The CDR3 measures 17 amino acids from cysteine to phenylalanine. Kept here is only the CDR3 DNA, which spans 51 bases and is read in frame from base 1. Turning to this clone: It lacks a known antigen. It has no much larger one-base neighbor in the sample; base qualities were not kept.

Libraries were built with the immunoSEQ multiplex PCR assay. The original pipeline was this. A statistical classification framework was developed to diagnose cytomegalovirus status using the catalog of TCR beta chain sequences. TCRdb carries this immuneACCESS record with in-frame sequences only. Its versions omit some clonotypes, under half of them owing to an unresolved V gene in the studies checked, with the rest unexplained. V and J calls and clone size are given by that table; D and trimming were obtained from the DNA. The sample table shows over 150,000 clones, and around 92% are seen once. Clones ranked in the top ten supply 4% to 5% of the sample. Overall study outcomes, separate from this receptor: The classifier was reported to diagnose cytomegalovirus status with high specificity and sensitivity in both the original cohort and the validation cohort. All 120 or so repertoires were used to score co-occurrence in the validation cohort in a later analysis, because that analysis had no HLA typing for the cohort. The study listed 164 TCR beta chains as associated with cytomegalovirus. The authors suggested that the approach could potentially be generalized to other disease states and immunological phenotypes. Most TCR sequences were observed very rarely across donors, whereas some public TCRs were present in many individuals. In vitro tests confirmed that a few of the cytomegalovirus-associated TCR beta chains recognize cytomegalovirus antigens. Subsequent analysis determined that TCRs grouped into clusters in the first cohort also showed a tendency toward co-occurrence across the roughly 110 validation repertoires, and approximately 93% of cluster scores exceeded 0.

Sequencing was performed on PBMCs. The chain is assembled from TRBV15 and TRBJ2-3, and 8 junction bases match TRBD2. The clonotype comes from a man aged 18 to 29 in good health and CMV-seropositive. The DNA sequence is TGTGCCACCAGCACTTATAGCGGGATCGCTAGCACAGATACGCAGTATTTT. It specifies CATSTYSGIASTDTQYF.